The 23 T cell receptor beta chains below come from one sample, sequenced in a study of regulatory T cells in long-lasting Graves disease. HTBI primers from iRepertoire and Arm-PCR of CDR3 regions yielded the TCR beta libraries. Via MiXCR, TCRdb re-called the multiplex PCR reads, giving one row per CDR3 protein. The repertoire holds roughly 430,000 distinct CDR3 sequences, over 15% seen once, with roughly 10% in the top ten. The time point: newly diagnosed GD, antithyroid drugs for less than 3 months. RNA extracted from PBMCs served as the sequencing template. This sample also appeared in a second study, on T cells in Graves' hyperthyroidism and ophthalmopathy.

Sample: peripheral blood mononuclear cells (PBMCs), taken at new diagnosis, from a patient treated with antithyroid drugs. The receptors were gathered from a woman aged 25 to 39 with Graves disease.

The CDR3, as DNA: TGCAGTGCACGGACAGGGGGCGGTGGAAAACTGTTTTTT. Translating it yields CSARTGGGGKLFF. This chain links TRBV20-1 with TRBJ1-4; 11 bases are a match to TRBD1. Germline loops: CDR1 DFQATT, CDR2 SNEGSKA (reference sequence). Trimming cost V 6 bases and J 10 bases; bases outside gene matches: 7. CDR3 length equals 13 residues.

Regarding this clonotype: This likely traces to a read error, being one base from a far larger clone. V is TRBV2 and J is TRBJ2-3; TRBD1 is a possible D gene (7 bases). The DNA end is a closer match to TRBJ2-7, so the J assignment may be wrong. The CDR3 is made up of 15 amino acids. Germline V gene sequence: CDR1 SNHLY, CDR2 FYNNEI. The CDR3 DNA is TGTGCCAGCAGAGTTGACAGGGAGGTCGCCCACGAGCAGTACTTC. This encodes CASRVDREVAHEQYF.

The rearrangement uses TRBV19 and TRBJ1-5; D unclear. The germline gives CDR1 LNHDA, CDR2 SQIVND (reference sequence). V lost 6 bases to trimming and J lost 4 bases, with 22 bases between them. CDR3 length: 17 amino acids. CDR3 amino acids: CASRSDGGRTPNQPQHF. DNA of the CDR3: TGTGCCAGTAGATCCGATGGTGGCAGGACCCCAAATCAGCCCCAGCATTTT.

This clonotype showed up many times. V and J are TRBV20-1 and TRBJ2-1; D unresolved. The germline V and J ends were trimmed by 0 bases and 5 bases, with 17 bases remaining between them. Looked up from germline, CDR1 is DFQATT and CDR2 is SNEGSKA (reference sequence). The CDR3 has 16 residues. For the CDR3, the DNA is TGCAGTGCTAGAGAATGGGTCGAGTCGCACGACAATGAGCAGTTCTTC. This translates into CSAREWVESHDNEQFF.

This clonotype has a handful of counts. The chain couples TRBV15 to TRBJ2-2; perhaps TRBD2 as D (5 bases). Germline values: CDR1 LNHNV, CDR2 YYDKDF (reference sequence). This CDR3 is 15 amino acids long. V gave up 5 bases and J gave up 7 bases, with 17 bases separating them. CDR3 protein: CATSRSLSVNGELFF. The CDR3 DNA sequence: TGTGCCACCAGCCGGTCCCTTAGCGTAAACGGGGAGCTGTTTTTT.

This clonotype was seen ten or more times. The chain links TRBV27 to TRBJ2-7; 9 bases fit TRBD1. The CDR3 covers 16 residues. Germline CDR1 and CDR2: MNHEY and SMNVEV (reference sequence). J was trimmed by 4 bases and V by 3 bases; bases with no gene match: 10. DNA for the CDR3: TGTGCCAGCAGTTTTGGTACCGGGACAGGGCTTTACGAGCAGTACTTC. Protein: CASSFGTGTGLYEQYF.

Ten or more counts support this clonotype. The chain recombines TRBV2 with TRBJ2-1; D is possibly TRBD2 (6 bases). CDR3 size: 14 residues. V lost 7 bases to trimming and J lost 1 base, with 11 bases between them. Germline V gives CDR1 SNHLY, CDR2 FYNNEI. CDR3 sequence reads: CASKTGVSYNEQFF. As DNA, the CDR3 is TGTGCCAGCAAAACGGGAGTATCCTACAATGAGCAGTTCTTC.

This clonotype has ten or more counts. The J gene is TRBJ2-2, the V gene TRBV7-2; the match to TRBD2 covers 8 bases. V lost 5 bases, J lost 9 bases, and 8 bases stayed unmatched. Germline values: CDR1 SGHTA, CDR2 FQGNSA. The CDR3 spans 14 residues. The CDR3 loop reads CASSNGAGDRELFF. The CDR3 DNA follows: TGTGCCAGCAGCAACGGAGCGGGAGATAGGGAGCTGTTTTTT.

This clonotype was counted many times. The genes are TRBV29-1 and TRBJ2-7; a possible D gene is TRBD2 (6 bases). V dropped 4 bases and J dropped 0 bases, with 7 bases sitting between them. There are 12 residues in the CDR3. From germline, CDR1 is SQVTM and CDR2 ANQGSEA. The CDR3 region has the DNA TGCAGCGTTGCGCGGGACTCCTACGAGCAGTACTTC. This encodes CSVARDSYEQYF.

This clonotype was found many times. In DNA form, the CDR3 reads TGTGCCACCAGCAGATCCCTAGCGGGAGGGCTCCACGACTTAACCTCCACAGATACGCAGTATTTT. This sequence encodes CATSRSLAGGLHDLTSTDTQYF. The J gene is TRBJ2-3, the V gene TRBV15; 12 nucleotides align to TRBD2. CDR3 size: 22 residues. Looked up from germline, CDR1 is LNHNV and CDR2 is YYDKDF (reference sequence). V trimming: 2 bases; J trimming: 2 bases; junction bases outside the gene matches: 20. Filled out from reference TRBV15 and TRBJ2-3, the complete variable domain reads DAMVIQNPRYQVTQFGKPVTLSCSQTLNHNVMYWYQQKSSQAPKLLFHYYDKDFNNEADTPDNFQSRRPNTSFCFLDIRSPGLGDTAMYLCATSRSLAGGLHDLTSTDTQYFGPGTRLTVL.

About this clonotype: A clone one base away is much larger, so this may be a read error. The rearrangement links TRBV7-9 to TRBJ1-1; D is perhaps TRBD1 (6 bases). The V and J ends lost 1 base and 4 bases respectively, with 7 bases between them. Per the germline V gene, CDR1 is SEHNR and CDR2 is FQNEAQ (reference sequence). This CDR3 comprises 13 residues. The CDR3 bases are TGTGCCAGCAGCTTAGGGGGGCCCACTGAAGCTTTCTTT. Translated: CASSLGGPTEAFF.

The CDR3 DNA sequence: TGTGCCAGCAGCCCACGGGACGGCCGGTACACTGAAGCTTTCTTT. It codes for CASSPRDGRYTEAFF. The chain uses TRBV7-8 and TRBJ1-1, with D perhaps TRBD1 (5 bases). CDR1 and CDR2 from the germline V gene are SGHVS and FQNEAQ. CDR3 length: 15 amino acids. Trimming took off 5 bases at V and 3 bases at J, with 16 bases between the two ends.

The gene calls are TRBV11-2 and TRBJ2-2, with D tentatively TRBD1 (6 bases). The CDR3 spans 15 residues. V was pared by 5 bases and J by 5 bases, with 15 bases between. The germline V gene has CDR1 SGHAT and CDR2 FQNNGV. CDR3 amino acids: CASSIGGRRTGELFF. CDR3 sequence (DNA): TGTGCCAGCAGCATAGGGGGTCGGCGAACCGGGGAGCTGTTTTTT.

The V gene is TRBV20-1, the J gene TRBJ2-3, with D uncertain. This CDR3 has 12 residues. The V gene's germline CDR1 is DFQATT and CDR2 SNEGSKA (reference sequence). The V end was cut by 1 base, the J end by 4 bases, with 6 bases between. The CDR3 loop reads CSARVVADTQYF. CDR3 bases: TGCAGTGCTAGAGTGGTCGCAGATACGCAGTATTTT.

Only a few counts were recorded for this clonotype. The chain joins TRBV12-3 or TRBV12-4 to TRBJ2-2; D unresolved. V shed 3 bases and J shed 0 bases, with 8 bases lying between them. The CDR3 runs to 15 residues. CDR3 sequence reads: CASSLPRSNTGELFF. The CDR3 DNA reads as TGTGCCAGCAGTTTGCCCAGGTCGAACACCGGGGAGCTGTTTTTT.

This clonotype has a handful of counts. In nucleotides, the CDR3 is TGCAGCGTTGATAGCGGCTACGAGCAGTACTTC. Amino acids: CSVDSGYEQYF. J is TRBJ2-7 and V is TRBV29-1; a possible D gene is TRBD2 (6 bases). CDR1 and CDR2 (germline): SQVTM, ANQGSEA. The CDR3 is made up of 11 amino acids. V lost 3 bases, J lost 3 bases, and 6 bases lay in between.

The rearrangement links TRBV19 to TRBJ1-5; no clear D. This CDR3 comprises 16 residues. Germline lookup yields CDR1 LNHDA and CDR2 SQIVND (reference sequence). Trimming stripped 1 base from V and 2 bases from J, with 12 bases between. CDR3 bases: TGTGCCAGTAGTATAGTAACTTCCCTTGGCAATCAGCCCCAGCATTTT. Amino acids: CASSIVTSLGNQPQHF.

The chain employs TRBV7-6 and TRBJ2-7; D may be TRBD1 or TRBD2 (6 bases each). Germline V gene lookup returns CDR1 SGHVS and CDR2 FNYEAQ. The CDR3 covers 15 residues. V gave up 2 bases and J gave up 5 bases, with 16 bases separating them. CDR3 nucleotide sequence: TGTGCCAGCAGCTTATCTCCGAAGGGGGAGGACGAGCAGTACTTC. This translates into CASSLSPKGEDEQYF.

This clonotype was observed many times. The V and J genes are TRBV30 and TRBJ1-2; 8 bases map to TRBD1. From germline, CDR1 is GTSNPN and CDR2 SVGIG (reference sequence). V lost 2 bases to trimming and J lost 9 bases; unmatched junction nucleotides: 8. The CDR3 runs 13 residues. DNA of the CDR3: TGTGCCTGGAGTACACAGGGGGTGAAGAGCTACACCTTC. The encoded protein is CAWSTQGVKSYTF.

This clonotype was recorded many times. This chain uses TRBV7-2 with TRBJ2-1; 8 bases fit TRBD2. Per the germline V gene, CDR1 is SGHTA and CDR2 is FQGNSA. After removal of 5 bases from V and 10 bases from J, the junction contained 13 bases not matched to a gene. The CDR3 is made up of 15 amino acids. CDR3: CASSLGGVAGKEQFF. In nucleotides, the CDR3 is TGTGCCAGCAGCCTAGGAGGAGTAGCGGGAAAGGAGCAGTTCTTC. The whole variable domain, remainder taken from reference TRBV7-2 and TRBJ2-1, is GAGVSQSPSNKVTEKGKDVELRCDPISGHTALYWYRQSLGQGLEFLIYFQGNSAPDKSGLPSDRFSAERTGGSVSTLTIQRTQQEDSAVYLCASSLGGVAGKEQFFGPGTRLTVL.

The chain is built from TRBV20-1 and TRBJ2-1; 15 bases fit TRBD2. Germline V gives CDR1 DFQATT, CDR2 SNEGSKA (reference sequence). This CDR3 has 20 amino acids. J gave up 7 bases and V 2 bases, and 18 bases lay outside the gene matches. CDR3: CSARSRGGGGLAGGINEQFF. The CDR3 DNA reads TGCAGTGCTAGATCCAGAGGAGGAGGAGGACTAGCGGGAGGGATAAATGAGCAGTTCTTC.

In this sample, this clonotype turned up many times. The chain couples TRBV2 to TRBJ2-1, with TRBD2 as a possible D gene (5 bases). Trimming stripped 11 bases from V and 6 bases from J, with 11 bases between. The length of the CDR3 is 11 residues. Looked up from germline, CDR1 is SNHLY and CDR2 is FYNNEI. The CDR3 DNA sequence: TGTGCCGAGTCTAGCTTCAATGAGCAGTTCTTC. It codes for CAESSFNEQFF.

This clonotype was seen at least ten times. The V gene is TRBV28, the J gene TRBJ2-3, with D perhaps assigned TRBD1 or TRBD2 (5 bases each). The germline CDR1 and CDR2 sequences are MDHEN and SYDVKM. The CDR3 contains 21 residues. Deletions cut 1 base from V and 0 bases from J, with 26 bases between. CDR3 protein: CASSLFPLAYRTFTSTDTQYF. In DNA, the CDR3 is TGTGCCAGCAGTTTATTTCCCCTAGCATACAGGACATTTACTAGCACAGATACGCAGTATTTT. Full variable domain (rest looked up from reference TRBV28 and TRBJ2-3): DVKVTQSSRYLVKRTGEKVFLECVQDMDHENMFWYRQDPGLGLRLIYFSYDVKMKEKGDIPEGYSVSREKKERFSLILESASTNQTSMYLCASSLFPLAYRTFTSTDTQYFGPGTRLTVL.